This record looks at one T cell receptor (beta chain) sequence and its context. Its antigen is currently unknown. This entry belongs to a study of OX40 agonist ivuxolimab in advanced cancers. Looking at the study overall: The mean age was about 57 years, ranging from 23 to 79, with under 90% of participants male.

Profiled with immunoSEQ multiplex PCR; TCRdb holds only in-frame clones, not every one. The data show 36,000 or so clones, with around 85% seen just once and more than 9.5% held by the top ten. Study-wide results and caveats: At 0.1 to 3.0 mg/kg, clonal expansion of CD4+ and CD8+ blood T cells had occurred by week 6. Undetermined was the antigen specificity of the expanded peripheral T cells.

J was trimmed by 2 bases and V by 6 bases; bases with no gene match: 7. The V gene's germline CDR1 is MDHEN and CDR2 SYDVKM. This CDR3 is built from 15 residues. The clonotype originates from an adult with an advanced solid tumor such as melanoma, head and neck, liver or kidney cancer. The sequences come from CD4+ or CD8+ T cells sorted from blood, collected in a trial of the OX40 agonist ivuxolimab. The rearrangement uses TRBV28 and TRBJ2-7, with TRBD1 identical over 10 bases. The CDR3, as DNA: TGTGCCAGCAGCTCCCCGGGACAGGGGACCTACGAGCAGTACTTC. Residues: CASSSPGQGTYEQYF.